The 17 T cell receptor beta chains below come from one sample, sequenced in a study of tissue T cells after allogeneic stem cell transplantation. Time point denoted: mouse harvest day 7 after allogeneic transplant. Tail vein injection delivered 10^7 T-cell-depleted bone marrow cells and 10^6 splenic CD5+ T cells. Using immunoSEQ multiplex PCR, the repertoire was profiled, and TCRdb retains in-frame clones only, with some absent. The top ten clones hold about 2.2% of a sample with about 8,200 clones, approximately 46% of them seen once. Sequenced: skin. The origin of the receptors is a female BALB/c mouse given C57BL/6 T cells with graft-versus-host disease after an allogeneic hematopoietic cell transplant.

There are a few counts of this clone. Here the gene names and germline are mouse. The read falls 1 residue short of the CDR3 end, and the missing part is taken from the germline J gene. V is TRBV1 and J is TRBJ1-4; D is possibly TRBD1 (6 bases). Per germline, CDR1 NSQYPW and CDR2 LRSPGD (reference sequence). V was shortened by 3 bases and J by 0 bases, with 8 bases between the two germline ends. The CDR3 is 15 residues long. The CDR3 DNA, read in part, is TGCACCTGCAGTGCGGGACAAGTTTCCAACGAAAGATTATTT. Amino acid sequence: CTCSAGQVSNERLF. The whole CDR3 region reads CTCSAGQVSNERLFF.

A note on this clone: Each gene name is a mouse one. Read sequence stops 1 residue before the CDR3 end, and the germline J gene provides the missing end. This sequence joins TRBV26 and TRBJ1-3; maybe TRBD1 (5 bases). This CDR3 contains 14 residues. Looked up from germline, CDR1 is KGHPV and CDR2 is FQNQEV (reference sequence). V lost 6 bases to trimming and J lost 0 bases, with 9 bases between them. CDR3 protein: CASSSTDSGNTLYF. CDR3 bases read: TGTGCCAGCAGCTCGACAGATTCTGGAAATACGCTCTAT.

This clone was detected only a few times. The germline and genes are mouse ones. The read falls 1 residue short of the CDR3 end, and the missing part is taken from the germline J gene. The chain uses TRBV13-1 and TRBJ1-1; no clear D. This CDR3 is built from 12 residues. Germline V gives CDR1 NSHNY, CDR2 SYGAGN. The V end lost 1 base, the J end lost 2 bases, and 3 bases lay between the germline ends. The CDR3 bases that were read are TGTGCCAGCAGTGATTTTAACACAGAAGTCTTC. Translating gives CASSDFNTEVF. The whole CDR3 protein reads CASSDFNTEVFF.

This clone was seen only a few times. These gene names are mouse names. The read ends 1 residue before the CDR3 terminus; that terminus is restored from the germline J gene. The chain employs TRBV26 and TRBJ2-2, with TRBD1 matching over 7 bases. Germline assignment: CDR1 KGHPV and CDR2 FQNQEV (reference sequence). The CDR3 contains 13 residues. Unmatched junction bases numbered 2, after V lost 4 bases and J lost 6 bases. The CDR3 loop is CASSPDRAGQLYF. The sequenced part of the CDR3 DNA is TGTGCCAGCAGTCCAGACAGGGCCGGGCAGCTCTAC.

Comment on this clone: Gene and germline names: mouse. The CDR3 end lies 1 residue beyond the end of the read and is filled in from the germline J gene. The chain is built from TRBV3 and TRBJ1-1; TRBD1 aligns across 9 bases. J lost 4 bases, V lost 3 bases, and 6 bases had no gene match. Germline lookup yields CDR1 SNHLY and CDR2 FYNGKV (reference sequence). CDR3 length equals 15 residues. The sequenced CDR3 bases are TGTGCCAGCAGCTTGGGACAGGGTGCAGTCACAGAAGTCTTC. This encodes CASSLGQGAVTEVF. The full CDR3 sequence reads CASSLGQGAVTEVFF.

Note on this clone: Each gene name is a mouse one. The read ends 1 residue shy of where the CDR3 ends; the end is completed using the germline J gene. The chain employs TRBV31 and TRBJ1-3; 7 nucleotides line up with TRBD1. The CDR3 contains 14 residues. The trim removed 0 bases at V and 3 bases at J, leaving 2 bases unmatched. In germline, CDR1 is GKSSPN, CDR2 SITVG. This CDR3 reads CAWSLDRVGNTLYF. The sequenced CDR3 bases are TGTGCCTGGAGTCTCGACAGGGTTGGAAATACGCTCTAT. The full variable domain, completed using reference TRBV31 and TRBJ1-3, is AQTIHQWPVAEIKAVGSPLSLGCTIKGKSSPNLYWYWQATGGTLQQLFYSITVGQVESVVQLNLSASRPKDDQFILSTEKLLLSHSGFYLCAWSLDRVGNTLYFGEGSRLIVV.

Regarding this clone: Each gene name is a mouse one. This CDR3 is CASSGTSGAETLYF. CDR3 bases read: TGTGCCAGCAGCGGGACAAGCGGGGCAGAAACGCTGTAT. V gene TRBV26 combines with J gene TRBJ2-3; perhaps TRBD1 as D (6 bases). The read stops 1 residue short of the end of the CDR3; the missing end is completed from the germline J gene. Germline loops: CDR1 KGHPV, CDR2 FQNQEV (reference sequence). Trimming stripped 6 bases from V and 3 bases from J, with 13 bases between. This CDR3 region has 14 residues.

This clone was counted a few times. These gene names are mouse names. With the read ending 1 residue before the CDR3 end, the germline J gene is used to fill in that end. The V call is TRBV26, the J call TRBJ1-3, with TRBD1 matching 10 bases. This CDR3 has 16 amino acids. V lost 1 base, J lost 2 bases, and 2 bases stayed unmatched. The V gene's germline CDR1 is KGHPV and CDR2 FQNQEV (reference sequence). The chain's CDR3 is CASSLWDRGPGNTLYF. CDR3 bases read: TGTGCCAGCAGTCTGTGGGACAGGGGTCCTGGAAATACGCTCTAT.

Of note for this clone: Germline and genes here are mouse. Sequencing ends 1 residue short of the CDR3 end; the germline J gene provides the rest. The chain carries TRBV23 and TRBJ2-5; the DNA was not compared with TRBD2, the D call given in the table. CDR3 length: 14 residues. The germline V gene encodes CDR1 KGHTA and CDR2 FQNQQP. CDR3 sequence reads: CSSTRTGGQDTQYF. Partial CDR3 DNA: TGCTCCAGCACCCGGACGGGGGGCCAAGACACCCAGTAC.

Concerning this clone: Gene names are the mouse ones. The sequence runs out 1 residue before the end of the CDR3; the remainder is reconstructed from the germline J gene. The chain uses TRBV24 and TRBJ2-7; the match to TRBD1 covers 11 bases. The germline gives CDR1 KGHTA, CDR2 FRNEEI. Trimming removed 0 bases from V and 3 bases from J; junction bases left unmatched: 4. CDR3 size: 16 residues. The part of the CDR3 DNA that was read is TGTGCCAGCAGTCTGTATACGGGACAGGGGGGCTATGAACAGTAC. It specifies CASSLYTGQGGYEQY. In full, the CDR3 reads CASSLYTGQGGYEQYF.

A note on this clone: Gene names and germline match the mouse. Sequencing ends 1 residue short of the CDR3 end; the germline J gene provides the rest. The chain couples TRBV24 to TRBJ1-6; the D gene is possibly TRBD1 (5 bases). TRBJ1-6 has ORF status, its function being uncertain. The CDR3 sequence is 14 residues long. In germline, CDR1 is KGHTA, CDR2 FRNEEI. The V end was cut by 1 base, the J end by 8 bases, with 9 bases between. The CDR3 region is CASSLWGGDSPLYF. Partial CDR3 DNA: TGTGCCAGCAGTCTGTGGGGGGGGGATTCGCCCCTCTAC.

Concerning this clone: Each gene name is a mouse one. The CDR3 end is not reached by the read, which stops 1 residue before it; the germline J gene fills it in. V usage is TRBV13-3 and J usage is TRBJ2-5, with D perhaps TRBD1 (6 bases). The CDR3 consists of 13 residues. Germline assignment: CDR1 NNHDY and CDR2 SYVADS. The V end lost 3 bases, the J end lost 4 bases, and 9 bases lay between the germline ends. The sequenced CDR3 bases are TGTGCCAGCAGTGCGCAGGGGAAAGACACCCAGTAC. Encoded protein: CASSAQGKDTQY. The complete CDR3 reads CASSAQGKDTQYF. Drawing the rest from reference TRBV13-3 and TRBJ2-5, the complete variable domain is EAAVTQSPRSKVAVTGGKVTLSCHQTNNHDYMYWYRQDTGHGLRLIHYSYVADSTEKGDIPDGYKASRPSQENFSLILELASLSQTAVYFCASSAQGKDTQYFGPGTRLLVL.

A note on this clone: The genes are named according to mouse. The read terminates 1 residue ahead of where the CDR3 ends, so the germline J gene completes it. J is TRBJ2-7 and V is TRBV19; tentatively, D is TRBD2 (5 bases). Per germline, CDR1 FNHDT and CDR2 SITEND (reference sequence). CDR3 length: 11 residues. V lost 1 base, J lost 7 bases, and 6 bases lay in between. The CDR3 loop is CASSILGEQYF. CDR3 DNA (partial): TGTGCCAGCAGTATACTGGGCGAACAGTAC. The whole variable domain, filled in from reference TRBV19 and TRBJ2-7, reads GGIITQTPKFLIGQEGQKLTLKCQQNFNHDTMYWYRQDSGKGLRLIYYSITENDLQKGDLSEGYDASREKKSSFSLTVTSAQKNEMAVFLCASSILGEQYFGPGTRLTVL.

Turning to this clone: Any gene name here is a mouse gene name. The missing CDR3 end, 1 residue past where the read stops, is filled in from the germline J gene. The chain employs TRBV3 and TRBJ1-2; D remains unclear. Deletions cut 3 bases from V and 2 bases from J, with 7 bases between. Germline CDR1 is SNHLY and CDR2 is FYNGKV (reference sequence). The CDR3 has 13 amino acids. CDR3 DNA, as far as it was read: TGTGCCAGCAGCTTGTGGGTGAACTCCGACTACACC. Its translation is CASSLWVNSDYT. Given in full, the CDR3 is CASSLWVNSDYTF.

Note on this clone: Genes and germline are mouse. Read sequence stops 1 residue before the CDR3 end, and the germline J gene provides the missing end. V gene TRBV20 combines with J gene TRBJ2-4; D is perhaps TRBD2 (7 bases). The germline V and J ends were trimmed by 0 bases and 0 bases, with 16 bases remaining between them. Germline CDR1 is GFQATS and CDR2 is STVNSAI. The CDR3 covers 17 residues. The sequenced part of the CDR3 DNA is TGTGGTGCTAGGGATGGCTGGGGGCCTACTAGTCAAAACACCTTGTAC. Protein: CGARDGWGPTSQNTLY. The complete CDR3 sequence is CGARDGWGPTSQNTLYF. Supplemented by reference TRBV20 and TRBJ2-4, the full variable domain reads GALVYQYPRRTICKSGTSMRMECQAVGFQATSVAWYRQSPQKTFELIALSTVNSAIKYEQNFTQEKFPISHPNLSFSSMTVLNAYLEDRGLYLCGARDGWGPTSQNTLYFGAGTRLSVL.

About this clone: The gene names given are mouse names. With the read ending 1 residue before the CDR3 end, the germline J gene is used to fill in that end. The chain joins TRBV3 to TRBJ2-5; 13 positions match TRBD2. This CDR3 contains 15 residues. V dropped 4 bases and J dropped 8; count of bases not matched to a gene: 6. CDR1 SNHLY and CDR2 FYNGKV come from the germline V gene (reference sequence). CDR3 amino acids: CASSSPGTGGGTQYF. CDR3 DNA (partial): TGTGCCAGCAGCTCTCCAGGGACTGGGGGGGGCACCCAGTAC.

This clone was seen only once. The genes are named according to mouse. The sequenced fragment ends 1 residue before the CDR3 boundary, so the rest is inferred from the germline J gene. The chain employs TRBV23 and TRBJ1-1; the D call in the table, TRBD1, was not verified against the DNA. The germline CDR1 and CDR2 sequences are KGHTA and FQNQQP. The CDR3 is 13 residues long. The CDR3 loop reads CSSSLRGNTEVFF. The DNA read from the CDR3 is TGCTCCAGCAGTCTCAGGGGAAACACAGAAGTCTTC.